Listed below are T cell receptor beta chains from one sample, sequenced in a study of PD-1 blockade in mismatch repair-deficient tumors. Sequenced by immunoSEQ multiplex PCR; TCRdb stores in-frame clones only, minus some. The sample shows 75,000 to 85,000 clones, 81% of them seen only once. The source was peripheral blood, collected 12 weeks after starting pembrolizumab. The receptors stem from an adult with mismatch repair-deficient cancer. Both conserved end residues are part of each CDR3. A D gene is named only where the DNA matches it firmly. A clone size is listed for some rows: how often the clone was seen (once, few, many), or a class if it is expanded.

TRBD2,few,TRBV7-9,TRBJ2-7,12,TGTGCCACCCGGGACTACCACTACGAGCAGTACTTC,CATRDYHYEQYF
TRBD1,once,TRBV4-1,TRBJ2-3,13,TGCGCCAGCAGCGCTGACAGGGATGATACGCAGTATTTT,CASSADRDDTQYF
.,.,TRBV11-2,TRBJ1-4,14,TGTGCCAGCAGCTTCGGGACAACAAATGAAAAACTGTTTTTT,CASSFGTTNEKLFF
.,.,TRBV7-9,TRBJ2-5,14,TGTGCCAGCAGCTTCACGGGGGGCAGTGAGACCCAGTACTTC,CASSFTGGSETQYF
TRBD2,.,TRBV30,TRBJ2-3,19,TGTGCCTGGAGCCACGGACTAGCGGGAGGGTCGGGGGGCACAGATACGCAGTATTTT,CAWSHGLAGGSGGTDTQYF
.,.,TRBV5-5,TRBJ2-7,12,TGTGCCAGCAGCTTGTTGGGCCACGAGCAGTACTTC,CASSLLGHEQYF
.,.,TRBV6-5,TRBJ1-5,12,TGTGCCAGCAGTGAGAGAAATCAGCCCCAGCATTTT,CASSERNQPQHF
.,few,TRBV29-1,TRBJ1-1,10,TGCAGCGTATTAGACACTGAAGCTTTCTTT,CSVLDTEAFF
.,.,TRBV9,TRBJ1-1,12,TGTGCCAGCAGCGTAGGTGGCACTGAAGCTTTCTTT,CASSVGGTEAFF
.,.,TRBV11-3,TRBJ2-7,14,TGTGCCAGCAGCTTAGGCGTAGGGAACCACGAGCAGTACTTC,CASSLGVGNHEQYF
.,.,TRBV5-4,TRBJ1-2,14,TGTGCCAGCAGTCGGGATTCCTACCTTGGGGGCTACACCTTC,CASSRDSYLGGYTF
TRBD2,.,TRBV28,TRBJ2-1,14,TGTGCCAGCAGACCCGGGACTAGCGGGAGTGAGCAGTTCTTC,CASRPGTSGSEQFF